This T cell receptor (beta chain) was documented in a study of T cell changes during pregnancy in multiple sclerosis (dated by TCRdb to the late 2010s). In the study overall: In women with multiple sclerosis, the researchers looked at how the T cell repertoire shifted as pregnancy progressed.

V loses 5 bases, J loses 6 bases, and the germline ends lie 13 bases apart. The CDR3 runs 13 amino acids, cysteine and phenylalanine included. Here the CDR3 DNA is all that survives: 39 bases in frame from base 1. In the germline V gene (reference sequence), CDR1 corresponds to MNHNY and CDR2 to SVGAGI. Comments on this clone: This receptor's antigen is unknown. Base qualities are not recorded, but no much larger clone differs from it by a single base.

The library was generated by the immunoSEQ multiplex PCR assay. TCRdb took over this immuneACCESS table, retaining in-frame rearrangements with V and J assigned. Such tables are incomplete; in checked studies, under half of the missing clones stem from an unresolved V gene, and the remainder is unexplained. This sample comprises more than 90,000 clones, roughly 92% of them detected only once. In total, the top ten clones hold more than 2% of the sample. This TCR was recovered from a female donor with multiple sclerosis, enrolled in a pregnancy study. The specimen comprised peripheral blood, sampled after pregnancy. Recombination joined TRBV6-6 with TRBJ1-2; TRBD1 is a possible D gene, resting on 6 matching bases. The CDR3 reads as follows: CASSLTGLDGYTF. The sequence in DNA is TGTGCCAGCAGTCTAACAGGGTTGGATGGCTACACCTTC.